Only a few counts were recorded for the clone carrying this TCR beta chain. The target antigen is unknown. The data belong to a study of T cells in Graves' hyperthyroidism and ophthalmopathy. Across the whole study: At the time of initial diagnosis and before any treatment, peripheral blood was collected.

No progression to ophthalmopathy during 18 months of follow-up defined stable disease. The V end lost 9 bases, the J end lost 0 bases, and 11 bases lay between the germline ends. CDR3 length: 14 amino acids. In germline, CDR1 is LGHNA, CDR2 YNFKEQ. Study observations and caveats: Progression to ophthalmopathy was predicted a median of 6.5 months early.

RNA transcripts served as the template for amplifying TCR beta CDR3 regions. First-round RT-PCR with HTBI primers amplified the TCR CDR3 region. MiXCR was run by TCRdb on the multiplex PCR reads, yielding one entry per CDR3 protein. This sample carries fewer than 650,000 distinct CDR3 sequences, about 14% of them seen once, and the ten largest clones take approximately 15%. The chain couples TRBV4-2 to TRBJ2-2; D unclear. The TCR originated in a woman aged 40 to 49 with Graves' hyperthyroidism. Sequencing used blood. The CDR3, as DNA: TGTGCCAGTACCATAGAAACGAACACCGGGGAGCTGTTTTTT. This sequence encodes CASTIETNTGELFF.